Below are 32 T cell receptor beta chains sequenced from a single sample in a study of post-analysis software for immune sequencing data. Study outcomes and limitations: TRBV5-6, TRBV5-1 and TRBV20-1 belonged to a set of roughly five TRBV segments that were more frequent in patients than controls.

Unique molecular identifiers were present in the TCR beta cDNA libraries. Each CDR3 protein is one row after TCRdb ran MiXCR on the PCR reads. The table includes roughly 800,000 distinct CDR3 sequences, 40% to 55% detected once. These receptors' antigens are unknown. Specimen: blood. The source is a girl between 10 and 17 years old with multiple sclerosis.

The DNA of the CDR3 is TGTGCCAGCGCCCGCGGTCGAAAGCGGGGGGAAGAGACCCAGTACTTC. It is translated as CASARGRKRGEETQYF. The chain has TRBV7-9 and TRBJ2-5; 9 bases are a match to TRBD2. CDR1 and CDR2 from the germline V gene are SEHNR and FQNEAQ (reference sequence). Trimming removed 8 bases from V and 3 bases from J; junction bases left unmatched: 13. The CDR3 runs to 16 residues.

The J gene is TRBJ2-3, the V gene TRBV4-2; 11 bases fit TRBD2. The CDR3 has 17 amino acids. Germline CDR1 reads LGHNA; CDR2 reads YNFKEQ. J lost 3 bases, V lost 2 bases, and 7 bases had no gene match. CDR3 nucleotide sequence: TGTGCCAGCAGCCAAACCCCGCTAGCGGGAGGTACAGATACGCAGTATTTT. Translation gives CASSQTPLAGGTDTQYF.

The chain joins TRBV25-1 to TRBJ1-4; TRBD1 agrees at 9 bases. V dropped 4 bases and J dropped 7; count of bases not matched to a gene: 10. CDR3 length equals 16 residues. Germline V gives CDR1 MGHDK, CDR2 SYGVNS. In DNA, the CDR3 is TGTGCCAGCAGTGGACTCCGGACAGGGGTAGTTGAAAAACTGTTTTTT. Translated: CASSGLRTGVVEKLFF.

This clonotype was observed a handful of times. V usage is TRBV29-1 and J usage is TRBJ1-1; TRBD1 agrees at 8 bases. Germline V gene data show CDR1 as SQVTM and CDR2 as ANQGSEA. The CDR3 length is 14 residues. V lost 8 bases to trimming and J lost 1 base; unmatched junction nucleotides: 9. The chain's CDR3 is CSSPGQGANTEAFF. The DNA for the CDR3 is TGCAGCAGCCCGGGGCAGGGGGCGAACACTGAAGCTTTCTTT. Drawing the rest from reference TRBV29-1 and TRBJ1-1, the complete variable domain is SAVISQKPSRDICQRGTSLTIQCQVDSQVTMMFWYRQQPGQSLTLIATANQGSEATYESGFVIDKFPISRPNLTFSTLTVSNMSPEDSSIYLCSSPGQGANTEAFFGQGTRLTVV.

This clonotype showed up just a few times. This rearrangement joins TRBV29-1 to TRBJ2-5, with D tentatively TRBD1 (6 bases). From germline, CDR1 is SQVTM and CDR2 ANQGSEA. The CDR3 length is 12 residues. Trimming took 7 bases from V and 3 from J, leaving 12 bases between them. The CDR3 loop is CSARDTKETQYF. The CDR3 DNA follows: TGCAGCGCCCGGGACACCAAAGAGACCCAGTACTTC.

V and J are TRBV29-1 and TRBJ2-1, with D maybe TRBD2 (5 bases). V was shortened by 4 bases and J by 0 bases, with 7 bases between the two germline ends. CDR3 size: 13 residues. Looked up from germline, CDR1 is SQVTM and CDR2 is ANQGSEA. The CDR3 loop reads CSVVANSYNEQFF. The CDR3 DNA is TGCAGCGTTGTAGCGAACTCCTACAATGAGCAGTTCTTC.

This rearrangement joins TRBV5-6 to TRBJ2-5; 8 bases are shared with TRBD2. The assigned J gene may be wrong: the sequence end matches TRBJ2-7 better. The CDR3 runs to 13 residues. Germline-derived CDR1 and CDR2 are SGHDT and YYEEEE. The CDR3 DNA is TGTGCCAGCAGCTTTACTAGCGGCCACGAGCAGTACTTC. Its translation: CASSFTSGHEQYF.

The V and J genes are TRBV5-1 and TRBJ1-4; no clear D. Germline V CDR1 and CDR2: SGHRS, YFSETQ. V gave up 4 bases and J gave up 5 bases, with 12 bases separating them. The CDR3 extends over 14 amino acids. For the CDR3, the DNA is TGCGCCAGCAGCGCCGGGGAGGAGAATGAAAAACTGTTTTTT. This gives the protein CASSAGEENEKLFF.

This clonotype was counted only a few times. This rearrangement joins TRBV5-6 to TRBJ2-6, with D uncertain. V lost 3 bases and J lost 0, with 7 bases in between. Germline lookup yields CDR1 SGHDT and CDR2 YYEEEE. CDR3 size: 15 residues. The DNA for the CDR3 is TGTGCCAGCAGCTCTTATAACTCTGGGGCCAACGTCCTGACTTTC. As protein: CASSSYNSGANVLTF.

The V and J genes are TRBV10-3 and TRBJ2-7, with a tentative D call TRBD1 (6 bases). The length of the CDR3 is 15 residues. V was trimmed by 3 bases and J by 2 bases, leaving 14 bases between them. Germline V lookup: CDR1 ENHRY, CDR2 SYGVKD. Written as DNA, the CDR3 is TGTGCCATCAGTGAAAAGGACAGTTCTACCTACGAGCAGTACTTC. Translated, it gives CAISEKDSSTYEQYF.

The chain employs TRBV5-1 and TRBJ2-4; the match to TRBD2 covers 10 bases. CDR1 and CDR2 (germline): SGHRS, YFSETQ. The CDR3 has 13 amino acids. V shed 3 bases, J shed 13 bases, and the junction held 7 bases outside the gene matches. Here the CDR3 DNA reads TGCGCCAGCAGCTCTAGCGGGGGCTACAAGCAGTACTTC. Translating gives CASSSSGGYKQYF.

The chain joins TRBV6-6 to TRBJ2-3, with D maybe TRBD1 (5 bases). V was trimmed by 2 bases and J by 3 bases, leaving 15 bases between them. The CDR3 loop spans 16 amino acids. CDR1 and CDR2 (germline): MNHNY, SVGAGI (reference sequence). CDR3 protein: CASSYVGARRTDTQYF. CDR3 in DNA: TGTGCCAGCAGTTACGTTGGGGCGCGCCGTACAGATACGCAGTATTTT.

The chain joins TRBV24-1 to TRBJ1-1, with a tentative D call TRBD1 (6 bases). Germline values: CDR1 KGHDR, CDR2 SFDVKD. This CDR3 is 15 amino acids long. V was clipped by 7 bases and J by 0 bases, with 14 bases between them. The CDR3 nucleotides are TGTGCCACCAGCACGGGGGCGGGGATGAACACTGAAGCTTTCTTT. This sequence encodes CATSTGAGMNTEAFF.

This chain uses TRBV5-1 with TRBJ2-7; 11 positions match TRBD2. Per the germline V gene, CDR1 is SGHRS and CDR2 is YFSETQ. The CDR3 has 18 residues. J was trimmed by 0 bases and V by 4 bases; bases with no gene match: 12. The CDR3 sequence is CASSRGEGLADFSYEQYF. The CDR3, as DNA: TGCGCCAGCAGCCGGGGGGAGGGACTAGCGGACTTCTCCTACGAGCAGTACTTC.

The genes are TRBV9 and TRBJ2-1, with D possibly TRBD2 on 6 matching bases. CDR3 length equals 13 residues. Trimming stripped 2 bases from V and 7 bases from J, with 10 bases between. CDR1 SGDLS and CDR2 YYNGEE come from the germline V gene. In nucleotides, the CDR3 is TGTGCCAGCAGCGTGGACTACAGGAATGAGCAGTTCTTC. It encodes CASSVDYRNEQFF. Filled out from reference TRBV9 and TRBJ2-1, the complete variable domain reads DSGVTQTPKHLITATGQRVTLRCSPRSGDLSVYWYQQSLDQGLQFLIQYYNGEERAKGNILERFSAQQFPDLHSELNLSSLELGDSALYFCASSVDYRNEQFFGPGTRLTVL.

The V call is TRBV15, the J call TRBJ1-2; D call uncertain. Trimming took off 0 bases at V and 4 bases at J, with 9 bases between the two ends. This CDR3 region has 14 residues. Germline V gene lookup returns CDR1 LNHNV and CDR2 YYDKDF (reference sequence). The CDR3 is CATSRDSAFYGYTF. CDR3 nucleotide sequence: TGTGCCACCAGCAGAGATTCTGCCTTCTATGGCTACACCTTC.

V and J are TRBV7-3 and TRBJ2-3; tentatively, D is TRBD1 (5 bases). V lost 5 bases and J 2 bases, leaving 14 bases between the germline ends. Germline CDR1 is SGHTA and CDR2 is FQGTGA. The CDR3 extends over 15 amino acids. The CDR3 sequence: CASSQGRQNTDTQYF. Written as DNA, the CDR3 is TGTGCCAGCAGCCAAGGTCGACAGAACACAGATACGCAGTATTTT.

J is TRBJ2-7 and V is TRBV20-1, with TRBD2 identical over 15 bases. The ends lost 5 bases at V and 6 bases at J; junction bases unmatched: 8. Germline V gene lookup returns CDR1 DFQATT and CDR2 SNEGSKA (reference sequence). There are 15 residues in the CDR3. This chain's CDR3 is CSAYRTSGRGGEQYF. The CDR3 DNA sequence: TGCAGTGCTTATCGGACTAGCGGGAGGGGCGGCGAGCAGTACTTC.

The genes are TRBV7-6 and TRBJ2-1, with TRBD2 matching over 7 bases. This CDR3 region has 18 residues. Germline CDR1 is SGHVS and CDR2 is FNYEAQ. The V and J ends lost 5 bases and 7 bases, in that order; junction bases with no gene match: 20. The DNA of the CDR3 is TGTGCCAGCAGCGTAGGACTAATGGGAGGGTCCCCGCGGAATGAGCAGTTCTTC. It specifies CASSVGLMGGSPRNEQFF.

This clonotype was counted ten times or more. V and J are TRBV29-1 and TRBJ1-2, with D maybe TRBD1 (5 bases). The V and J ends lost 2 bases and 4 bases respectively, with 5 bases between them. There are 11 residues in the CDR3. Per the germline V gene, CDR1 is SQVTM and CDR2 is ANQGSEA. This CDR3 reads CSVERGYGYTF. Here the CDR3 DNA reads TGCAGCGTTGAAAGGGGCTATGGCTACACCTTC.

The V gene is TRBV12-3 or TRBV12-4, the J gene TRBJ2-7, with 8 bases identical to TRBD2. The J call may be wrong; the DNA end is better matched by TRBJ2-5. The CDR3 has 16 amino acids. CDR3 sequence: CASSLRGGGSPGTQYF. CDR3 DNA: TGTGCCAGCAGTTTAAGGGGCGGGGGGTCCCCGGGGACCCAGTACTTC.

The sample holds a few counts of this clonotype. The chain recombines TRBV29-1 with TRBJ2-4, with TRBD2 identical over 10 bases. After removal of 4 bases from V and 2 bases from J, the junction contained 11 bases not matched to a gene. Germline V gives CDR1 SQVTM, CDR2 ANQGSEA. The CDR3 has 17 residues. CDR3 residues: CSVAGLAGVGTKNIQYF. The CDR3 DNA reads TGCAGCGTTGCGGGGCTAGCGGGAGTGGGAACCAAAAACATTCAGTACTTC.

This clonotype has just a few counts. This rearrangement joins TRBV20-1 to TRBJ2-1; D might be TRBD1 or TRBD2, each matching 5 bases. With 7 bases removed from V and 0 bases from J, the gap between germline ends came to 16 bases. CDR1 and CDR2 (germline): DFQATT, SNEGSKA (reference sequence). CDR3 length equals 15 residues. CDR3 protein: CSVPRDPSSYNEQFF. The CDR3 DNA reads as TGCAGTGTCCCCCGGGACCCTAGCTCCTACAATGAGCAGTTCTTC.

The chain links TRBV7-3 to TRBJ2-1; 7 nucleotides align to TRBD2. The CDR3 extends over 14 amino acids. CDR1 and CDR2 (germline): SGHTA, FQGTGA. J was trimmed by 5 bases and V by 5 bases; bases with no gene match: 6. Here the CDR3 DNA reads TGTGCCAGCAGCAGGACTAGTTGGGACAATGAGCAGTTCTTC. Translating it yields CASSRTSWDNEQFF.

This clonotype was observed a handful of times. This rearrangement joins TRBV20-1 to TRBJ1-1; D perhaps matches TRBD1 (5 bases). Germline-derived CDR1 and CDR2 are DFQATT and SNEGSKA (reference sequence). CDR3 size: 12 residues. Trimming stripped 0 bases from V and 5 bases from J, with 7 bases between. CDR3 sequence: CSARDRGTEAFF. DNA of the CDR3: TGCAGTGCTAGAGATCGGGGGACTGAAGCTTTCTTT.

The rearrangement uses TRBV7-3 and TRBJ1-3; TRBD1 might be the D (6 bases). This CDR3 spans 15 amino acids. Trimming cost V 5 bases and J 2 bases, with 13 bases left between them. Germline V lookup: CDR1 SGHTA, CDR2 FQGTGA. The CDR3 DNA reads as TGTGCCAGCAGCCCTAGCTCAGGGGCTGGAAACACCATATATTTT. Amino acid sequence: CASSPSSGAGNTIYF.

This clonotype was counted a few times. V is TRBV7-9 and J is TRBJ2-1, with D perhaps TRBD2 (6 bases). V was shortened by 3 bases and J by 4 bases, with 13 bases between the two germline ends. The CDR3 is 15 amino acids. Germline CDR1 SEHNR, CDR2 FQNEAQ (reference sequence). The CDR3 DNA sequence: TGTGCCAGCAGCTTCCCGCGGGAAATATACAATGAGCAGTTCTTC. It translates to CASSFPREIYNEQFF.

This clonotype was counted a few times. The rearrangement links TRBV27 to TRBJ2-7; TRBD2 aligns across 9 bases. The CDR3 has 14 amino acids. V trimming: 6 bases; J trimming: 2 bases; junction bases outside the gene matches: 5. Germline values: CDR1 MNHEY, CDR2 SMNVEV (reference sequence). The CDR3 coding sequence is TGTGCCAGCAGGTCTCTAGCGGGAACCTACGAGCAGTACTTC. Translating gives CASRSLAGTYEQYF.

This chain's CDR3 is CATSRDFGEGPGELFF. For the CDR3, the DNA is TGTGCCACCAGCAGAGATTTCGGGGAGGGTCCCGGGGAGCTGTTTTTT. The V and J genes are TRBV15 and TRBJ2-2, with 7 nucleotides matching TRBD2. J gave up 6 bases and V 0 bases, and 7 bases lay outside the gene matches. The V gene's germline CDR1 is LNHNV and CDR2 YYDKDF (reference sequence). The CDR3 runs to 16 residues.

The chain couples TRBV7-6 to TRBJ2-3; TRBD2 matches 7 bases. Trimming at V came to 1 base and at J to 0 bases, leaving 4 bases not matched to a gene. Germline CDR1 SGHVS, CDR2 FNYEAQ. The CDR3 has 16 amino acids. The CDR3 reads CASSLVAGESTDTQYF. The CDR3 DNA reads as TGTGCCAGCAGCTTAGTGGCGGGAGAAAGCACAGATACGCAGTATTTT.

For the CDR3, the DNA is TGCGCCAGCAGCTCAAGCCTCAAGCGGGATCAAGAGCAGTACTTC. Translating it yields CASSSSLKRDQEQYF. The rearrangement links TRBV5-1 to TRBJ2-4; TRBD2 matches at 7 bases. The length of the CDR3 is 15 residues. The V and J ends lost 3 bases and 13 bases, in that order; junction bases with no gene match: 16. Germline CDR1 is SGHRS and CDR2 is YFSETQ.

Turning to this clonotype: The junction departs from the called germline gene at one end, perhaps through a read error. This chain links TRBV20-1 with TRBJ1-1, with D maybe TRBD1 (5 bases). The germline CDR1 and CDR2 sequences are DFQATT and SNEGSKA (reference sequence). The CDR3 is made up of 14 amino acids. The CDR3 DNA sequence: TGCAGCGCCCTTCGGACACCCATGAACACTAAAGCTTTCTTT. Its translation is CSALRTPMNTKAFF.